The 32 T cell receptor beta chains reported below all come from one sample, sequenced in a study of neurological immune-mediated disorders. Via MiXCR, TCRdb re-called the 5' RACE reads, giving one row per CDR3 protein. The table shows tens of thousands of distinct CDR3 sequences, with more than 4.5% occurring only once. Sample: PBMCs. The origin of the receptors is a human donor with multiple sclerosis. The donor label of this sample is uncertain.

This clonotype was observed at least ten times. The CDR3 sequence is CAISESGGWFYEQYF. CDR3 sequence (DNA): TGTGCCATCAGTGAGTCGGGGGGGTGGTTCTACGAGCAGTACTTC. The chain combines TRBV10-3 with TRBJ2-7; the match to TRBD2 covers 7 bases. In germline, CDR1 is ENHRY, CDR2 SYGVKD. V was clipped by 0 bases and J by 3 bases; unmatched bases: 5. CDR3 length: 15 amino acids.

CDR3 in amino acids: CASSQQGTSYEQYF. In DNA form, the CDR3 reads TGCGCCAGCAGCCAGCAGGGGACCTCCTACGAGCAGTACTTC. The chain combines TRBV5-1 with TRBJ2-7, with D possibly being TRBD1 (6 bases). The CDR3 is 14 residues long. V was pared by 4 bases and J by 0 bases, with 11 bases between. The germline CDR1 and CDR2 sequences are SGHRS and YFSETQ.

This clonotype was seen many times. The chain is built from TRBV6-5 and TRBJ2-1; D is perhaps TRBD2 (5 bases). The CDR3 sequence is 15 residues long. Germline loops: CDR1 MNHEY, CDR2 SVGAGI. V lost 7 bases and J 6 bases, leaving 19 bases between the germline ends. DNA for the CDR3: TGTGCCAGCATCGGACGGGGTTCGAATATCAATGAGCAGTTCTTC. Translation gives CASIGRGSNINEQFF.

Many counts were recorded for this clonotype. This chain joins TRBV5-1 and TRBJ1-1; the D is unclear. The V gene's germline CDR1 is SGHRS and CDR2 YFSETQ. The CDR3 is 15 amino acids. V was trimmed by 0 bases and J by 1 base, leaving 10 bases between them. CDR3 sequence (DNA): TGCGCCAGCAGCTTGGTCCCAGAAAAGAACACTGAAGCTTTCTTT. Translation gives CASSLVPEKNTEAFF.

This clonotype was counted at least ten times. V and J are TRBV5-1 and TRBJ2-7; D gene uncertain. The CDR3 is 14 residues long. The germline V gene has CDR1 SGHRS and CDR2 YFSETQ. Trimming took off 1 base at V and 2 bases at J, with 10 bases between the two ends. The CDR3, as DNA: TGCGCCAGCAGCTTGATGGTAGGGACCTACGAGCAGTACTTC. Its protein product is CASSLMVGTYEQYF.

The rearrangement joins TRBV20-1 to TRBJ2-2; a possible D gene is TRBD2 (6 bases). V was shortened by 4 bases and J by 4 bases, with 16 bases between the two germline ends. The CDR3 has 15 amino acids. Germline lookup yields CDR1 DFQATT and CDR2 SNEGSKA (reference sequence). CDR3 sequence reads: CSANQPGGLTGELFF. In nucleotides, the CDR3 is TGCAGTGCTAATCAACCCGGGGGACTCACCGGGGAGCTGTTTTTT.

This clonotype was recorded many times. The V and J genes are TRBV5-1 and TRBJ2-1; D is possibly TRBD2 (5 bases). The germline V gene has CDR1 SGHRS and CDR2 YFSETQ. Trimming shortened V by 5 bases and J by 4 bases, and 13 bases separated the two germline ends. This CDR3 is 14 amino acids long. CDR3 sequence reads: CASSGSRGYNEQFF. CDR3 sequence (DNA): TGCGCCAGCAGTGGTTCCCGAGGGTACAATGAGCAGTTCTTC.

The sample holds many counts of this clonotype. The chain links TRBV20-1 to TRBJ2-1; D tentatively fits TRBD1 or TRBD2 (6 bases each). V lost 2 bases, J lost 7 bases, and 18 bases lay in between. In germline, CDR1 is DFQATT, CDR2 SNEGSKA (reference sequence). The CDR3 loop spans 15 amino acids. The CDR3 sequence is CSARSLRGTTNEQFF. The CDR3 nucleotides read TGCAGTGCTAGATCTTTACGCGGGACAACAAATGAGCAGTTCTTC.

Many counts were recorded for this clonotype. The chain couples TRBV5-1 to TRBJ1-2; D unclear. CDR3 size: 14 residues. V lost 0 bases, J lost 4 bases, and 10 bases lay in between. Germline V gene data show CDR1 as SGHRS and CDR2 as YFSETQ. CDR3 sequence: CASSLVQYGYGYTF. The CDR3 DNA reads as TGCGCCAGCAGCTTGGTACAGTATGGCTATGGCTACACCTTC.

This clonotype occurred many times. V usage is TRBV6-6 and J usage is TRBJ2-3; 10 positions agree with TRBD2. The CDR3 is 14 amino acids. CDR1 is MNHNY, CDR2 SVGAGI, per germline (reference sequence). V trimming: 7 bases; J trimming: 7 bases; junction bases outside the gene matches: 8. CDR3 sequence: CASNPGLAQNTQYF. The CDR3 DNA reads as TGTGCCAGCAACCCGGGACTAGCGCAAAATACGCAGTATTTT.

The table lists this clonotype with many counts. The V call is TRBV9, the J call TRBJ1-1; D is ambiguous. Trimming pared 4 bases from V and 1 base from J, leaving 11 bases between. This CDR3 has 14 amino acids. CDR1 and CDR2 from the germline V gene are SGDLS and YYNGEE. CDR3 coding DNA: TGTGCCAGCAGCCCCTCCCCAGGGAACACTGAAGCTTTCTTT. It yields the protein CASSPSPGNTEAFF. The variable domain in full, completed from reference TRBV9 and TRBJ1-1, reads DSGVTQTPKHLITATGQRVTLRCSPRSGDLSVYWYQQSLDQGLQFLIQYYNGEERAKGNILERFSAQQFPDLHSELNLSSLELGDSALYFCASSPSPGNTEAFFGQGTRLTVV.

The sample holds many counts of this clonotype. J is TRBJ2-2 and V is TRBV5-1, with D maybe TRBD2 (5 bases). V dropped 4 bases and J dropped 0 bases, with 7 bases sitting between them. The CDR3 consists of 14 residues. Per the germline V gene, CDR1 is SGHRS and CDR2 is YFSETQ. CDR3 bases: TGCGCCAGCAGCACGGACTCGAACACCGGGGAGCTGTTTTTT. Amino acid sequence: CASSTDSNTGELFF.

This clonotype has just one count. The rearrangement links TRBV5-6 to TRBJ2-1, with D hard to call. CDR3 size: 12 residues. The ends were cut back, 2 bases at V and 9 bases at J, with 9 bases in the middle. Germline V lookup: CDR1 SGHDT, CDR2 YYEEEE. Here the CDR3 reads CASSFYDGEQFF. The CDR3 nucleotides read TGTGCCAGCAGCTTCTATGATGGTGAGCAGTTCTTC.

This clonotype was seen at least ten times. The genes are TRBV20-1 and TRBJ2-1; TRBD1 aligns across 9 bases. Looked up from germline, CDR1 is DFQATT and CDR2 is SNEGSKA (reference sequence). The V gene end was trimmed by 0 bases and the J gene end by 5 bases; junction bases not matched to a gene: 8. CDR3 length: 16 residues. CDR3: CSARDAGQGTHNEQFF. DNA for the CDR3: TGCAGTGCTAGAGATGCAGGACAGGGGACCCACAATGAGCAGTTCTTC.

This clonotype showed up many times. The chain carries TRBV12-3 or TRBV12-4 and TRBJ2-7; TRBD1 matches at 7 bases. The CDR3 consists of 13 residues. V was clipped by 7 bases and J by 5 bases; unmatched bases: 8. The DNA for the CDR3 is TGTGCCAGCACCTTCAGGGGGTTCAACGAGCAGTACTTC. Residues: CASTFRGFNEQYF.

In its sample, this clonotype was seen many times. The chain is built from TRBV10-3 and TRBJ1-3; 12 bases are shared with TRBD1. CDR1 is ENHRY and CDR2 is SYGVKD in the germline V gene. The CDR3 runs to 15 residues. J was trimmed by 4 bases and V by 6 bases; bases with no gene match: 4. CDR3: CAIRGQGASGNTIYF. The CDR3 DNA reads TGTGCCATCAGGGGACAGGGGGCATCCGGAAACACCATATATTTT.

This clonotype was counted at least ten times. V and J are TRBV20-1 and TRBJ1-4; TRBD1 matches 10 bases. CDR1 and CDR2 (germline): DFQATT, SNEGSKA (reference sequence). The V and J ends lost 3 bases and 5 bases, in that order; junction bases with no gene match: 12. This CDR3 is built from 17 residues. In DNA, the CDR3 is TGCAGTGCTAGTTCCGGGACAGGGGTTGTACCGAATGAAAAACTGTTTTTT. Its protein is CSASSGTGVVPNEKLFF.

This clonotype was detected many times. The rearrangement links TRBV24-1 to TRBJ2-3; 10 bases fit TRBD1. Germline CDR1 KGHDR, CDR2 SFDVKD. The CDR3 sequence is 15 residues long. V lost 5 bases, J lost 7 bases, and 8 bases stayed unmatched. CDR3 protein: CATSAAGTGVNTQYF. CDR3 in DNA: TGTGCCACCAGTGCCGCCGGGACAGGGGTAAATACGCAGTATTTT.

This clonotype was counted many times. V gene TRBV29-1 combines with J gene TRBJ2-7; TRBD1 matches 9 bases. Germline CDR1 and CDR2: SQVTM and ANQGSEA. The CDR3 length is 13 residues. V lost 7 bases, J lost 3 bases, and 7 bases stayed unmatched. The CDR3 here is CSAKQGALYEQYF. The CDR3, as DNA: TGCAGCGCCAAACAGGGGGCTCTCTACGAGCAGTACTTC.

In this sample, this clonotype turned up many times. This sequence joins TRBV5-1 and TRBJ2-6; 9 positions match TRBD1. Germline loops: CDR1 SGHRS, CDR2 YFSETQ. Losses at the gene ends were 0 bases for V and 2 bases for J; bases not matched to a gene: 6. There are 18 residues in the CDR3. The CDR3 here is CASSLVGTGGPGANVLTF. The CDR3 DNA follows: TGCGCCAGCAGCTTGGTAGGTACAGGGGGCCCTGGGGCCAACGTCCTGACTTTC.

This clonotype was observed many times. This sequence joins TRBV4-1 and TRBJ1-3, with D tentatively TRBD1 (5 bases). The germline gives CDR1 MGHRA, CDR2 YSYEKL. The CDR3 is made up of 15 amino acids. V dropped 3 bases and J dropped 3 bases, with 12 bases sitting between them. CDR3 in DNA: TGCGCCAGCAGCCAGGCCGACAGCCGTGGAAACACCATATATTTT. Translation gives CASSQADSRGNTIYF.

This clonotype was counted at least ten times. The chain carries TRBV4-1 and TRBJ1-4, with D possibly matching TRBD1 (5 bases). Trimming shortened V by 7 bases and J by 0 bases, and 12 bases separated the two germline ends. CDR1 MGHRA and CDR2 YSYEKL come from the germline V gene. The CDR3 contains 15 residues. This CDR3 is CASNRDASTNEKLFF. DNA for the CDR3: TGCGCCAGCAACCGGGACGCATCAACTAATGAAAAACTGTTTTTT.

This clonotype was found many times. V usage is TRBV5-1 and J usage is TRBJ1-4; possibly TRBD1 for D (5 bases). Per germline, CDR1 SGHRS and CDR2 YFSETQ. The CDR3 covers 16 residues. Trimming shortened V by 4 bases and J by 2 bases, and 15 bases separated the two germline ends. CDR3 residues: CASSPGRGTTNEKLFF. CDR3 bases: TGCGCCAGCAGCCCGGGACGGGGGACGACTAATGAAAAACTGTTTTTT.

Ten or more counts support this clonotype. The V and J genes are TRBV20-1 and TRBJ1-5; D gene ambiguous. The CDR3 loop spans 12 amino acids. Germline CDR1 DFQATT, CDR2 SNEGSKA (reference sequence). V was pared by 3 bases and J by 1 base, with 4 bases between. The CDR3 region has the DNA TGCAGTGCTAGTGGGAGCAATCAGCCCCAGCATTTT. It yields the protein CSASGSNQPQHF.

There are many counts of this clonotype. The chain couples TRBV20-1 to TRBJ2-3, with D hard to call. The CDR3 runs 15 residues. Trimming removed 5 bases from V and 2 bases from J, with 17 bases in between. Germline V gives CDR1 DFQATT, CDR2 SNEGSKA (reference sequence). CDR3 loop: CSAPYRLDPTDTQYF. The CDR3, as DNA: TGCAGTGCTCCTTACCGCCTAGATCCCACAGATACGCAGTATTTT.

This clonotype was recorded many times. V gene TRBV5-1 combines with J gene TRBJ2-1; the D is unclear. This CDR3 region has 13 residues. V gave up 2 bases and J gave up 4 bases, with 7 bases separating them. Germline CDR1 SGHRS, CDR2 YFSETQ. The DNA of the CDR3 is TGCGCCAGCAGCTTAGGGAAATACAATGAGCAGTTCTTC. Translated, it gives CASSLGKYNEQFF.

This clonotype was detected many times. The chain employs TRBV5-1 and TRBJ2-2, with TRBD2 matching over 12 bases. V was clipped by 4 bases and J by 3 bases; unmatched bases: 4. The CDR3 extends over 16 amino acids. CDR1 is SGHRS, CDR2 YFSETQ, per germline. CDR3 DNA sequence: TGCGCCAGCAGCCCCCTAGCGGGGGGGGACACCGGGGAGCTGTTTTTT. Protein sequence: CASSPLAGGDTGELFF.

This clonotype was seen at least ten times. The CDR3 region has the DNA TGTGCCAGCAGGCCCCCTGGGGGAACGGGCTATGGCTACACCTTC. As protein: CASRPPGGTGYGYTF. The V gene is TRBV6-6, the J gene TRBJ1-2, with TRBD1 as a possible D gene (5 bases). CDR1 is MNHNY, CDR2 SVGAGI, per germline (reference sequence). The V end was cut by 6 bases, the J end by 4 bases, with 18 bases between. The CDR3 runs to 15 residues.

In this sample, this clonotype turned up many times. The chain carries TRBV7-9 and TRBJ2-4, with D perhaps given as TRBD1 or TRBD2 (5 bases each). The CDR3 is made up of 14 amino acids. Germline CDR1 SEHNR, CDR2 FQNEAQ (reference sequence). The V end was cut by 3 bases, the J end by 0 bases, with 6 bases between. CDR3: CASSFGGAKNIQYF. The CDR3 bases are TGTGCCAGCAGCTTTGGGGGAGCCAAAAACATTCAGTACTTC.

This clonotype was recorded at least ten times. The rearrangement links TRBV7-9 to TRBJ2-4, with D tentatively TRBD2 (7 bases). V lost 5 bases and J 8 bases, leaving 19 bases between the germline ends. CDR3 size: 15 residues. CDR1 and CDR2 from the germline V gene are SEHNR and FQNEAQ (reference sequence). DNA of the CDR3: TGTGCCAGCAGCCGACCAGGTCAGGGGAGGGACATTCAGTACTTC. Residues: CASSRPGQGRDIQYF.

This clonotype occurred many times. The chain uses TRBV3-1 and TRBJ2-3, with TRBD2 identical over 8 bases. Per germline, CDR1 LGHDT and CDR2 YNNKEL (reference sequence). This CDR3 has 15 amino acids. V was pared by 5 bases and J by 4 bases, with 8 bases of the junction left unmatched. DNA of the CDR3: TGTGCCAGCAGCGCTCCGGGGGGGCAGGCAGATACGCAGTATTTT. This translates into CASSAPGGQADTQYF.

This clonotype has a count of ten or more. V gene TRBV24-1 combines with J gene TRBJ2-1; 10 bases fit TRBD1. This CDR3 is built from 16 residues. Losses at the gene ends were 0 bases for V and 5 bases for J; bases not matched to a gene: 3. Per germline, CDR1 KGHDR and CDR2 SFDVKD. DNA for the CDR3: TGTGCCACCAGTGATTTGCAAGGGACAGGGGACAATGAGCAGTTCTTC. Translation: CATSDLQGTGDNEQFF.